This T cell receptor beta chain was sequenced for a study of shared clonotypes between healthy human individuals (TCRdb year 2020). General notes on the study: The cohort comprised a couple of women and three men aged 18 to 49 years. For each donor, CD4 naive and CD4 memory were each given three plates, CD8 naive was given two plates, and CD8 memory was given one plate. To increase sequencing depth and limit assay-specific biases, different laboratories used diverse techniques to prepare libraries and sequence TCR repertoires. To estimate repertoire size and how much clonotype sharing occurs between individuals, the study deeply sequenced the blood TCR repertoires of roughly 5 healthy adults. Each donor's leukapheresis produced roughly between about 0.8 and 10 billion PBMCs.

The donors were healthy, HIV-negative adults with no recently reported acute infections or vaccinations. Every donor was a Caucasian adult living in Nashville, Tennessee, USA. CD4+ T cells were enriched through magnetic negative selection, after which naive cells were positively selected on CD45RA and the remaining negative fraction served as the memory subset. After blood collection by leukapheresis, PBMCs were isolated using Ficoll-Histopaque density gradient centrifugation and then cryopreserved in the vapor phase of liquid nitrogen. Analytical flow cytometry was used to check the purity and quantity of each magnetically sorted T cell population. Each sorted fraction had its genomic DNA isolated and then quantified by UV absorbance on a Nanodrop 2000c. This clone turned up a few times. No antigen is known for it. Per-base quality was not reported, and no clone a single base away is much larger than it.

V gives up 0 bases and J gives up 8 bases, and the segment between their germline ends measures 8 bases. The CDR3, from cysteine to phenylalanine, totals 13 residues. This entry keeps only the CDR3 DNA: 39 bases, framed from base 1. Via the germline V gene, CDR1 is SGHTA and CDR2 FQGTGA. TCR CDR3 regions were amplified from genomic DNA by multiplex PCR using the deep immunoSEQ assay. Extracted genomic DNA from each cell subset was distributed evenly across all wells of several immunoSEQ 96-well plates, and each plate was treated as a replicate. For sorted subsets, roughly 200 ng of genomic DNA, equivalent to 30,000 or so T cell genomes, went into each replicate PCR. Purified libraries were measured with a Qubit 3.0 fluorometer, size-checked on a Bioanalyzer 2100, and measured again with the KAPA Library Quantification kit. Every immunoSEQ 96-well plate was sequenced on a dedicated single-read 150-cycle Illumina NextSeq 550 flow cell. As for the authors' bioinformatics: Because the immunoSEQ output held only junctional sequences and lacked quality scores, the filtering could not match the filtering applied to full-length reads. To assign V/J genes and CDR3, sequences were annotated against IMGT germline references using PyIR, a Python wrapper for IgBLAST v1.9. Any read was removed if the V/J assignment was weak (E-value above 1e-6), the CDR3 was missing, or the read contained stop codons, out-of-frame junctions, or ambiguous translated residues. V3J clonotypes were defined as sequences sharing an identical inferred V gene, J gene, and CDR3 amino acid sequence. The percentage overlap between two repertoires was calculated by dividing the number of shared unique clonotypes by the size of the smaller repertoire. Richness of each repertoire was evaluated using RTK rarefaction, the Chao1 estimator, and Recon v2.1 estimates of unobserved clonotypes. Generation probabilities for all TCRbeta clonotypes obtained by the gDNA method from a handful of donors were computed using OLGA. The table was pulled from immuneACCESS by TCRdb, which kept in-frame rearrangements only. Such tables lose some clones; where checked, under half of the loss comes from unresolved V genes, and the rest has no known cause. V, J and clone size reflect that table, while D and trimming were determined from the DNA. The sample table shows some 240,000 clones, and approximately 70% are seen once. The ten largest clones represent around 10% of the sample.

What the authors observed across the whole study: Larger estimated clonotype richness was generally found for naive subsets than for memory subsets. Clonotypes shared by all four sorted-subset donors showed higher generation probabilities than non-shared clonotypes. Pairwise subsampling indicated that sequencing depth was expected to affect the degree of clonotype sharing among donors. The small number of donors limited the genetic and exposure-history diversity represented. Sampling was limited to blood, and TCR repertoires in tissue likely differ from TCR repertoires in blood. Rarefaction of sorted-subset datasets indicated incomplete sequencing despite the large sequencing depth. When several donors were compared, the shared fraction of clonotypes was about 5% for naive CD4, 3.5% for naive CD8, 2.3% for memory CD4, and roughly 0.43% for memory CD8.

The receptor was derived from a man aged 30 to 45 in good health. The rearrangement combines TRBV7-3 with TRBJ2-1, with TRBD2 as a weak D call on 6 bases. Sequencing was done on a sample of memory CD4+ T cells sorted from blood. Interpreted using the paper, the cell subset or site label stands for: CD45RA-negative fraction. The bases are TGTGCCAGCAGCTTAACCGTAGCGGATGAGCAGTTCTTC. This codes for CASSLTVADEQFF. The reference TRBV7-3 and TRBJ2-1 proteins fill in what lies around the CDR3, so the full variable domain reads GAGVSQTPSNKVTEKGKYVELRCDPISGHTALYWYRQSLGQGPEFLIYFQGTGAADDSGLPNDRFFAVRPEGSVSTLKIQRTERGDSAVYLCASSLTVADEQFFGPGTRLTVL.